This T cell receptor (beta chain) was identified during a study of beta chain features in type 1 diabetes. Whole-study context: Sorted cell examination encompassed around 100,000,000 cells across all samples.

V was cut by 0 bases and J by 6 bases, with 7 bases left in between. CDR1 is SGDLS, CDR2 YYNGEE, per germline. The CDR3 is 14 residues long. This clone turned up a few times. Expressed TCRB transcripts were sequenced after all isolated RNA was converted to cDNA. Assay used: immunoSEQ multiplex PCR; TCRdb lists only in-frame clones, some missing. The sample holds about 360,000 clones, 10% to 15% seen once. Using CD45RO/CCR7/CD25/CD127/CD95/CD27, CD4+ naive, central memory, regulatory and stem cell-like memory cells were sorted. The V and J genes are TRBV9 and TRBJ1-6; D remains unclear. Sample: naive CD4+ T cells from blood. The receptor was derived from a man younger than 35 in good health. The CDR3 loop is CASSVGPGNSPLHF. Written as DNA, the CDR3 is TGTGCCAGCAGCGTAGGGCCTGGTAATTCACCCCTCCACTTT.